This TCR beta chain was identified during a study of radiation and T cells in renal cell carcinoma. Clones were sequenced by immunoSEQ multiplex PCR, and TCRdb holds only the in-frame ones, with some missing. The table includes about 130,000 clones, about 88% detected once. The CDR3 runs 15 residues. V lost 0 bases and J lost 4; bases outside the gene matches: 5. Looked up from germline, CDR1 is ENHRY and CDR2 is SYGVKD. Specified time point: baseline pretreatment blood. Treatment meaning: 15 Gy SBRT to primary tumor, nephrectomy 4 weeks later. V gene TRBV10-3 combines with J gene TRBJ2-5; 7 bases align to TRBD2. This clonotype originated in a woman between 50 and 59 years old with renal cell carcinoma. Sequencing used blood, obtained from a patient whose treatment included radiotherapy and nephrectomy. As DNA, the CDR3 is TGTGCCATCAGTGAGTCCGGCAGGGAGGGAGAGACCCAGTACTTC. It is translated as CAISESGREGETQYF.